Each of the 32 T cell receptor beta chains below was sequenced from the same sample in a study of blood T cell repertoires in COVID-19. Only in-frame clones appear in the TCRdb table, and some are missing; sequencing was by immunoSEQ multiplex PCR. This sample has roughly 310,000 clones; 90% occur once, and the top ten carry 2.6%. Sequencing used PBMCs or T cells enriched from blood (not recorded which). Receptors were obtained from a man in his 60s who had recovered from COVID-19.

Concerning this clone: At the DNA level, this CDR3 is encoded by other sequences in the same sample as well. The CDR3 DNA sequence: TGTGCCAGCAGCGTAGGCGGGAGCTCCTACGAGCAGTACTTC. Its translation: CASSVGGSSYEQYF. V is TRBV9 and J is TRBJ2-7; 7 nucleotides line up with TRBD2. With 0 bases clipped from V and 0 bases from J, the junction kept 0 bases outside the gene matches. This CDR3 is built from 14 residues. Germline V CDR1 and CDR2: SGDLS, YYNGEE.

The CDR3 DNA follows: TGTGCCAGCAGCACCAGGACAGGGGGAGTTGAAAAACTGTTTTTT. Residues: CASSTRTGGVEKLFF. This chain uses TRBV27 with TRBJ1-4; 10 bases agree with TRBD1. The germline V gene has CDR1 MNHEY and CDR2 SMNVEV (reference sequence). The CDR3 loop spans 15 amino acids. Trimming cost V 6 bases and J 7 bases; bases outside gene matches: 8. The full variable domain, rest sourced from reference TRBV27 and TRBJ1-4, is EAQVTQNPRYLITVTGKKLTVTCSQNMNHEYMSWYRQDPGLGLRQIYYSMNVEVTDKGDVPEGYKVSRKEKRNFPLILESPSPNQTSLYFCASSTRTGGVEKLFFGSGTQLSVL.

The chain carries TRBV7-8 and TRBJ2-3; possible D gene TRBD1, 6 bases. The ends were cut back, 5 bases at V and 1 base at J, with 13 bases in the middle. The germline V gene has CDR1 SGHVS and CDR2 FQNEAQ. There are 15 residues in the CDR3. The CDR3 region has the DNA TGTGCCAGCAGCCGCACAGGGTATGGCACAGATACGCAGTATTTT. It is translated as CASSRTGYGTDTQYF.

In its sample, this clone was seen once. The chain employs TRBV11-2 and TRBJ1-1; tentatively, D is TRBD1 (5 bases). Germline lookup yields CDR1 SGHAT and CDR2 FQNNGV. The CDR3 consists of 16 residues. V gave up 6 bases and J gave up 1 base, with 18 bases separating them. For the CDR3, the DNA is TGTGCCAGCAGGCCTACGAGTAGGGGATGGAACACTGAAGCTTTCTTT. Protein product: CASRPTSRGWNTEAFF.

The gene calls are TRBV18 and TRBJ1-1; 7 nucleotides align to TRBD1. Germline CDR1 KGHSH, CDR2 LQKENI. Unmatched junction bases numbered 6, after V lost 5 bases and J lost 0 bases. CDR3 length equals 15 residues. CDR3 residues: CASSGQARMNTEAFF. The CDR3 DNA is TGTGCCAGCTCAGGACAGGCGCGTATGAACACTGAAGCTTTCTTT. The variable domain in full, completed from reference TRBV18 and TRBJ1-1, reads NAGVMQNPRHLVRRRGQEARLRCSPMKGHSHVYWYRQLPEEGLKFMVYLQKENIIDESGMPKERFSAEFPKEGPSILRIQQVVRGDSAAYFCASSGQARMNTEAFFGQGTRLTVV.

The chain employs TRBV5-6 and TRBJ1-4, with D perhaps TRBD1 (6 bases). CDR3 length: 14 amino acids. Trimming left V 3 bases short and J 6 bases short, with 12 bases between. Per the germline V gene, CDR1 is SGHDT and CDR2 is YYEEEE. In DNA form, the CDR3 reads TGTGCCAGCAGCTCACAGGGTGTTTATGAAAAACTGTTTTTT. Protein product: CASSSQGVYEKLFF.

V gene TRBV7-8 combines with J gene TRBJ1-3; D perhaps matches TRBD1 (5 bases). Trimming cost V 2 bases and J 0 bases, with 14 bases left between them. In germline, CDR1 is SGHVS, CDR2 FQNEAQ. The CDR3 length is 17 residues. CDR3 sequence (DNA): TGTGCCAGCAGCTTATCCGGGACTGCCTACTCTGGAAACACCATATATTTT. It translates to CASSLSGTAYSGNTIYF.

In its sample, this clone was seen a few times. This CDR3 reads CASSQLREVGDNEQFF. As DNA, the CDR3 is TGTGCCAGCAGCCAACTTCGGGAGGTAGGCGACAATGAGCAGTTCTTC. V usage is TRBV4-2 and J usage is TRBJ2-1; 7 nucleotides agree with TRBD2. This CDR3 spans 16 amino acids. V gave up 2 bases and J gave up 5 bases; unmatched junction bases: 9. Germline V lookup: CDR1 LGHNA, CDR2 YNFKEQ.

The gene calls are TRBV25-1 and TRBJ2-7; 14 positions agree with TRBD2. Germline V CDR1 and CDR2: MGHDK, SYGVNS. The CDR3 covers 15 residues. Germline trimming cut 4 bases from V and 6 bases from J; bases unmatched to any gene: 5. CDR3 coding DNA: TGTGCCAGCAGTGGATGGGGACTAGCGGGAGTCGAGCAGTACTTC. Amino acids: CASSGWGLAGVEQYF.

The chain employs TRBV13 and TRBJ2-1; 8 bases align to TRBD2. The CDR3 totals 16 residues. The J segment lost 10 bases and the V segment lost 4 bases, leaving 15 bases of the junction unmatched. Germline V CDR1 and CDR2: PRHDT, FYEKMQ (reference sequence). The CDR3 DNA is TGTGCCAGCAGCTCATCGGGGGGGCTTCTCGCGGGCGAGCAGTTCTTC. The encoded protein is CASSSSGGLLAGEQFF.

The CDR3 DNA sequence: TGTGCCAGCAGCTCCACTTGGACAGGGCGGACTGAAGCTTTCTTT. Translated, it gives CASSSTWTGRTEAFF. The V and J genes are TRBV11-2 and TRBJ1-1; 8 bases map to TRBD1. The CDR3 consists of 15 residues. CDR1 is SGHAT, CDR2 FQNNGV, per germline. Trimming at V came to 4 bases and at J to 5 bases, leaving 9 bases not matched to a gene.

V gene TRBV9 combines with J gene TRBJ2-7, with D perhaps matching TRBD2 (5 bases). The germline V gene encodes CDR1 SGDLS and CDR2 YYNGEE. This CDR3 contains 16 residues. Trimming pared 3 bases from V and 1 base from J, leaving 17 bases between. CDR3 residues: CASSAETTLDSYEQYF. The CDR3 region has the DNA TGTGCCAGCAGCGCCGAGACTACCCTGGATTCCTACGAGCAGTACTTC.

The CDR3 protein is CASSAKGGTGGEQYF. In nucleotides, the CDR3 is TGTGCCAGCAGCGCGAAGGGGGGTACAGGGGGCGAGCAGTACTTC. The V and J genes are TRBV5-5 and TRBJ2-7; TRBD1 agrees at 8 bases. The V and J ends lost 4 bases and 6 bases, in that order; junction bases with no gene match: 12. CDR1 SGHKS and CDR2 YYEKEE come from the germline V gene (reference sequence). The CDR3 extends over 15 amino acids.

The rearrangement uses TRBV2 and TRBJ1-1, with 8 bases matching TRBD1. The CDR3 is made up of 14 amino acids. Germline V CDR1 and CDR2: SNHLY, FYNNEI. Trimming took 6 bases from V and 3 from J; bases not matched to a gene: 6. CDR3 sequence (DNA): TGTGCCAGCAGAGTGACAGGGGTGGACACTGAAGCTTTCTTT. Amino acid sequence: CASRVTGVDTEAFF.

The chain employs TRBV6-5 and TRBJ2-3; a weak D match, TRBD2 (6 bases). The CDR3 is 14 amino acids. Germline CDR1 and CDR2: MNHEY and SVGAGI. V gave up 4 bases and J gave up 0 bases, with 8 bases separating them. The CDR3 region has the DNA TGTGCCAGCAGTTCCGGGGGAAGCACAGATACGCAGTATTTT. Its translation: CASSSGGSTDTQYF.

The J gene is TRBJ2-5, the V gene TRBV9; TRBD2 aligns across 9 bases. The CDR3 has 17 amino acids. With 3 bases clipped from V and 7 bases from J, the junction kept 16 bases outside the gene matches. Germline loops: CDR1 SGDLS, CDR2 YYNGEE. The CDR3 loop reads CASSAAGTSFGVGTQYF. The CDR3 DNA follows: TGTGCCAGCAGCGCCGCGGGGACTAGCTTCGGGGTGGGGACCCAGTACTTC.

The chain is built from TRBV12-3 or TRBV12-4 and TRBJ2-2; D is ambiguous. Trimming took off 3 bases at V and 6 bases at J, with 5 bases between the two ends. The CDR3 contains 12 residues. Here the CDR3 DNA reads TGTGCCAGCAGTTTTAGTGCCGGGGAGCTGTTTTTT. Its protein is CASSFSAGELFF.

The genes are TRBV29-1 and TRBJ2-7, with unresolved D. The CDR3 totals 11 residues. The germline V gene has CDR1 SQVTM and CDR2 ANQGSEA. The V end was cut by 6 bases, the J end by 2 bases, with 8 bases between. CDR3 region: CSVAATYEQYF. CDR3 coding DNA: TGCAGCGTAGCTGCCACCTACGAGCAGTACTTC.

The chain is built from TRBV19 and TRBJ2-1; TRBD2 aligns across 8 bases. Unmatched junction bases numbered 3, after V lost 5 bases and J lost 0 bases. This CDR3 spans 15 amino acids. CDR1 is LNHDA and CDR2 is SQIVND in the germline V gene (reference sequence). CDR3 bases: TGTGCCAGTAGTCAACTAGCGGTCTCCTACAATGAGCAGTTCTTC. It specifies CASSQLAVSYNEQFF.

V usage is TRBV6-5 and J usage is TRBJ2-7, with 8 bases that match TRBD1. The J segment lost 5 bases and the V segment lost 5 bases, leaving 5 bases of the junction unmatched. Germline V gene sequence: CDR1 MNHEY, CDR2 SVGAGI. The CDR3 has 13 amino acids. The CDR3 nucleotides are TGTGCCAGCAGTCTCAGGGGGCGAAACGAGCAGTACTTC. This codes for CASSLRGRNEQYF.

The chain uses TRBV24-1 and TRBJ2-1, with 7 bases identical to TRBD2. This CDR3 has 19 amino acids. Unmatched junction bases numbered 22, after V lost 7 bases and J lost 5 bases. Germline-derived CDR1 and CDR2 are KGHDR and SFDVKD. In DNA form, the CDR3 reads TGTGCCACCAGCGGCGCCCCGGCTAGCGGAGAGGGAGGGAACAATGAGCAGTTCTTC. Encoded protein: CATSGAPASGEGGNNEQFF.

The V gene is TRBV4-3, the J gene TRBJ2-7; TRBD2 is a possible D gene (5 bases). CDR3 length: 16 amino acids. In germline, CDR1 is LGHNA, CDR2 YSLEER. V lost 1 base to trimming and J lost 3 bases, with 16 bases between them. The CDR3 protein is CASSQAPEGGSYEQYF. In DNA, the CDR3 is TGCGCCAGCAGCCAAGCCCCCGAGGGCGGAAGCTACGAGCAGTACTTC.

The V call is TRBV19, the J call TRBJ1-1; D unclear. Germline loops: CDR1 LNHDA, CDR2 SQIVND (reference sequence). Trimming shortened V by 8 bases and J by 4 bases, and 14 bases separated the two germline ends. The CDR3 length is 13 residues. The CDR3, as DNA: TGTGCCAGTCACGCCGGGGTTAGCACTGAAGCTTTCTTT. Translated, it gives CASHAGVSTEAFF.

The V gene is TRBV29-1, the J gene TRBJ2-5; TRBD2 aligns across 10 bases. Unmatched junction bases numbered 10, after V lost 7 bases and J lost 2 bases. This CDR3 is 15 amino acids long. Germline CDR1 is SQVTM and CDR2 is ANQGSEA. Here the CDR3 DNA reads TGCAGCGCCGCGGGGAAGCGGGGGGGGCAAGAGACCCAGTACTTC. This encodes CSAAGKRGGQETQYF.

V usage is TRBV5-6 and J usage is TRBJ1-1, with D perhaps TRBD1 (5 bases). Germline CDR1 and CDR2: SGHDT and YYEEEE. V was pared by 2 bases and J by 11 bases, with 16 bases between. The CDR3 loop spans 13 amino acids. The chain's CDR3 is CASSLQARSTAFF. CDR3 in DNA: TGTGCCAGCAGCTTACAGGCCCGGTCGACGGCTTTCTTT.

The CDR3 sequence: CASSQGGTGGSEQYF. The DNA of the CDR3 is TGTGCCAGCAGCCAAGGTGGGACAGGGGGCTCTGAGCAGTACTTC. The chain is built from TRBV3-1 (or the pseudogene TRBV3-2) and TRBJ2-7, with TRBD1 matching over 12 bases. Germline V gene data show CDR1 as LGHDT and CDR2 as YNNKEL (reference sequence). V lost 1 base to trimming and J lost 7 bases; unmatched junction nucleotides: 5. This CDR3 has 15 residues.

This sequence joins TRBV7-9 and TRBJ1-2; the D is unclear. Trimming took off 10 bases at V and 4 bases at J, with 22 bases between the two ends. Germline lookup yields CDR1 SEHNR and CDR2 FQNEAQ (reference sequence). The CDR3 sequence is 15 residues long. CDR3 in DNA: TGTGCCACCGGAGGCAGTACGCTACTCACCTATGGCTACACCTTC. This encodes CATGGSTLLTYGYTF.

The chain carries TRBV21-1 and TRBJ1-4. TRBV21-1 represents a pseudogene. The CDR3 totals 17 residues. In DNA form, the CDR3 reads TGTGCCAGCAGCGAAATGAGGGCGATATGGGCTAATGAAAAACTGTTTTTT. Translated, it gives CASSEMRAIWANEKLFF.

The gene calls are TRBV6-6 and TRBJ2-3, with TRBD1 identical over 9 bases. CDR1 and CDR2 from the germline V gene are MNHNY and SVGAGI (reference sequence). The CDR3 has 16 amino acids. The trim removed 1 base at V and 4 bases at J, leaving 6 bases unmatched. DNA of the CDR3: TGTGCCAGCAGTTACTGGACAGGGGTCCTCGCAGATACGCAGTATTTT. It specifies CASSYWTGVLADTQYF.

The CDR3 DNA reads as TGTGCCAGTAGTACCGAGAGGCGGCGGGAGAAACTGTTTTTT. Amino acid sequence: CASSTERRREKLFF. The chain is built from TRBV19 and TRBJ1-4; D remains ambiguous. Trimming took 4 bases from V and 11 from J, leaving 17 bases between them. The CDR3 extends over 14 amino acids. The germline CDR1 and CDR2 sequences are LNHDA and SQIVND (reference sequence).

The rearrangement joins TRBV6-5 to TRBJ2-7; 11 nucleotides agree with TRBD2. Germline V gives CDR1 MNHEY, CDR2 SVGAGI. There are 15 residues in the CDR3. The trim removed 7 bases at V and 3 bases at J, leaving 8 bases unmatched. CDR3 sequence reads: CASKGRLAGSYEQYF. The CDR3 DNA sequence: TGTGCCAGCAAAGGGAGACTAGCGGGAAGCTACGAGCAGTACTTC.

The V and J genes are TRBV2 and TRBJ2-3, with TRBD2 identical over 11 bases. Germline V gene lookup returns CDR1 SNHLY and CDR2 FYNNEI. CDR3 length: 16 amino acids. With V trimmed by 3 bases and J by 3 bases, 5 bases remained unmatched. CDR3 DNA sequence: TGTGCCAGCAGTGATCCTAGCGGGGGGCAAACAGATACGCAGTATTTT. This codes for CASSDPSGGQTDTQYF.